Given below is one T cell receptor (beta chain) in context. Antigen specificity is unknown. V shed 7 bases and J shed 5 bases, with 17 bases lying between them. This CDR3 is built from 14 residues. Germline lookup yields CDR1 MNHEY and CDR2 SMNVEV (reference sequence). The sample comes from a study of cytomegalovirus exposure and HLA in healthy donors. General study results and limits: Most CMV-associated TCR beta chains were later found to appear HLA-restricted. Owing to their indistinguishability, certain V segments, notably TRBV6-2 and TRBV6-3, were excluded. According to an earlier analysis, most TCR beta V segments yielded productive rearrangements about 87% or about 30% of the time.

The study ran its PCR with 60 Vbeta and 13 Jbeta primers. Data came from immunoSEQ multiplex PCR; TCRdb stores just in-frame clones and leaves some out. The sample yields about 90,000 clones, around two thirds seen once. Sequenced sample: PBMCs. The gene calls are TRBV27 and TRBJ1-1, with TRBD1 as a possible D gene (6 bases). The origin of this receptor is a young woman in good health and CMV-seropositive. In DNA form, the CDR3 reads TGTGCCAGCACCCCAACAGGGCTAGGTACTGAAGCTTTCTTT. Translating it yields CASTPTGLGTEAFF.